This record looks at one T cell receptor beta chain sequence and its context. A few counts support this clonotype. Its antigen remains unidentified. Base qualities were left out, and no much larger clone turns up one base away. The CDR3 goes from the cysteine to the phenylalanine over 14 residues. Only CDR3 DNA is held: 42 bases, read in frame from base 1. Via the germline V gene (reference sequence), CDR1 is DFQATT and CDR2 SNEGSKA. Ends trimmed: V by 2 bases, J by 2 bases; bases unmatched to a gene: 5. Amplification of TCR beta CDR3 regions was carried out from RNA transcripts. The TCR CDR3 was subjected to a first round of RT-PCR using the HTBI primer set and the Qiagen OneStep RT-PCR kit. A second multiplex PCR round built the libraries, followed by size selection and purification. The libraries were sequenced on an Illumina HiSeq2000 using paired-end 100 bp reads. As for the original processing: SOAPnuke was used to process the raw data, removing reads that contained adapters or uncalled bases, had a mean Phred below 15, or lacked an exact match to the constant primer or identifier. High-quality paired reads were merged with COPE v1.2.5, and unique nucleotide sequences were defined as clonotypes. Clonotypes were aligned to IMGT TRBV, TRBD and TRBJ reference segments using MiTCR v1.1. Only V-J combinations with frequency above 0.0001, covering 99% to 99.2% of repertoires, were analysed. The TCS score was defined as the ratio of F50 (clonal expansion) to E x V (chaos), calculated using BLOSUM62-based TCRdist between CDR3 peptides within each V-J. Welch's t-statistics and random forest reduced several hundred V-J features to 13, which were used in a naive Bayes classifier (R e1071). In TCRdb, the public reads were trimmed at Q25 with fastp and aligned with MiXCR, with productive beta chains retained. CDR3 protein sequences are deduplicated, and each keeps its most common genes and DNA. The V and J calls were not made by the authors but by TCRdb's processing. The sample table records some 350,000 distinct CDR3 sequences; roughly an eighth of these occur just once. Together, the top ten hold around 32% of the sample.

These data belong to a study of T cells in Graves' hyperthyroidism and ophthalmopathy (dated by TCRdb to about 2019). Some background on the complete study: Peripheral blood samples were taken at initial diagnosis, before any treatment was given. TCR V-J signatures able to tell the groups apart were searched for in a discovery cohort of 90 to 100 patients, of whom around 42 had Graves' ophthalmopathy and around 56 had stable Graves' hyperthyroidism. Whether ophthalmopathy could be predicted prospectively was tested in an independent validation cohort made up of approximately 19 hyperthyroidism patients plus 17 patients who later progressed to ophthalmopathy. The approximately 90 discovery patients were randomly split 7:3 into training and test sets. Thyroid tissue and blood T-cell repertoires from more than five Graves' hyperthyroidism patients were also compared in the study. Once sampling was done, hyperthyroidism patients were given methimazole at a starting dose of 30 mg daily, whereas ophthalmopathy patients were given high-dose intravenous methylprednisolone. TCR Vbeta CDR3 sequencing of fewer than 150 peripheral blood samples (over 40 ophthalmopathy, approximately 80 hyperthyroidism and some 17 progressor patients) is reported in the paper.

What the work shows at the level of the full study, not this receptor alone: Blood samples also contained most of the expanded thyroid clonotypes (frequency above 0.001), which suggests that blood repertoires may reflect thyroid immune responses. During validation, the model predicted progression to ophthalmopathy a median of approximately 6 months ahead of onset, with roughly 65% sensitivity and 72% to 80% specificity. Sample size was not statistically predetermined, and investigators were not blinded to group allocation. A 13 V-J signature model separated ophthalmopathy from stable hyperthyroidism, with about 90% sensitivity and 81.08% specificity in cross-validation and 80%/75% in testing.

Ophthalmopathy patients had moderately to severely active disease, with a Clinical Activity Score of 3 or more, a NOSPECS grade of 4 or more, and a disease duration of less than 3 months. Patients with uncontrolled infections, other autoimmune diseases, pregnancy or lactation were excluded. Diagnoses relied on clinical symptoms, serum thyroxine and TRAb, thyroid ultrasound and orbital computed tomography. Ficoll-Paque density gradient centrifugation was used to isolate PBMCs from 8 to 10 ml of fresh peripheral blood. Trizol reagent was used to extract total RNA, and RNA quality was then checked on an Agilent 2100 Bioanalyzer.

The V and J segments used are TRBV20-1 and TRBJ2-7; 8 bases in the junction line up with TRBD1. The sample comprised blood. The clonotype comes from a woman between 40 and 55 years old with Graves' ophthalmopathy. The CDR3 protein: CSARPGDRPYEQYF. Here is the DNA: TGCAGTGCTAGACCCGGGGACAGGCCCTACGAGCAGTACTTC.